This is a list of T cell receptor beta chains from one sample in a study of radiotherapy plus CTLA-4 blockade in lung cancer. Some clones are missing from TCRdb's copy, which holds only in-frame ones; the method was immunoSEQ multiplex PCR. The sample has more than 75,000 clones; more than 70% are singletons. Sample: peripheral blood, taken from a patient treated with radiotherapy plus ipilimumab. These receptors originate from a human donor with non-small cell lung cancer that progressed on radiotherapy plus ipilimumab. Each CDR3 is given with its conserved first and last residue. The order of the fields is J gene, V gene, clone size, D gene, CDR3 protein, CDR3 DNA. D genes are given only for firm matches. Clone size is not always given. Where it is, it says once, few, many or a class for expanded clones.

TRBJ2-3 | TRBV5-4 | . | TRBD2 | CASSLIAGGDDTQYF | TGTGCCAGCAGCTTGATAGCGGGAGGTGACGATACGCAGTATTTT
TRBJ2-3 | TRBV28 | . | TRBD2 | CASSLGASGDTDTQYF | TGTGCCAGCAGTTTAGGGGCTAGCGGGGATACAGATACGCAGTATTTT
TRBJ2-1 | TRBV5-1 | . | . | CASSLVPGEITNEQFF | TGCGCCAGCAGCTTGGTGCCGGGGGAGATTACAAATGAGCAGTTCTTC
TRBJ2-5 | TRBV11-1 | . | . | CASSPRGVGETQYF | TGTGCCAGCAGCCCGAGGGGCGTGGGAGAGACCCAGTACTTC
TRBJ2-1 | TRBV28 | . | . | CASRNSYNEQFF | TGTGCCAGCAGAAACAGTTACAATGAGCAGTTCTTC
TRBJ2-3 | TRBV9 | once | TRBD2 | CASSVTSGRGHTQYF | TGTGCCAGCAGCGTAACTAGCGGCCGGGGGCATACGCAGTATTTT
TRBJ2-3 | TRBV9 | many | TRBD2 | CASSVNIDGLAGGSTDTQYF | TGTGCCAGCAGCGTAAACATAGATGGACTAGCGGGAGGAAGCACAGATACGCAGTATTTT
TRBJ2-1 | TRBV5-1 | . | . | CASSLALAVSYNEQFF | TGCGCCAGCAGCTTGGCCCTGGCAGTTAGCTACAATGAGCAGTTCTTC
TRBJ2-5 | TRBV2 | . | TRBD2 | CASSTSTAGEETQYF | TGTGCCAGCTCTACTTCGACAGCGGGAGAAGAGACCCAGTACTTC
TRBJ2-7 | TRBV7-2 | . | . | CASSPQQGYEQYF | TGTGCCAGCAGCCCACAACAGGGATACGAGCAGTACTTC
TRBJ1-4 | TRBV19 | . | TRBD1 | CASSTTGFGEKLFF | TGTGCCAGTAGTACGACAGGGTTCGGGGAAAAACTGTTTTTT
TRBJ1-3 | TRBV9 | . | . | CASSQDWSSGNTIYF | TGTGCCAGCAGCCAGGACTGGAGCTCTGGAAACACCATATATTTT
TRBJ2-5 | TRBV5-4 | . | TRBD1 | CASSADRGQLETQYF | TGTGCCAGCAGCGCCGACAGGGGGCAGTTGGAGACCCAGTACTTC